These T cell receptor beta chains were read from a single sample in a study of shared clonotypes between healthy human individuals. Repertoires were generated with immunoSEQ multiplex PCR, while TCRdb's copy carries only in-frame clones and drops some. This repertoire shows about 2,100,000 clones, under 95% found once; its top ten account for 1.5% to 2%. The sequenced sample consisted of naive CD8+ T cells from PBMCs. Source of these receptors: a man between 18 and 29 years old in good health. Some clones in this sample may be carry-over from other donors' samples. The CDR3 runs from the conserved cysteine through the conserved F or W. The D gene is left open where the match is weak. Clone size, where shown, is once, few, many, or a class for clones that have expanded.

TRBJ1-1 TRBV5-5 13 . few CASSLGPNTEAFF TGTGCCAGCAGCTTGGGGCCGAACACTGAAGCTTTCTTT
TRBJ1-2 TRBV27 14 . . CASSSPPGRDGYTF TGTGCCAGCAGTTCCCCCCCCGGGAGGGATGGCTACACCTTC
TRBJ2-1 TRBV30 14 . . CAWSPPTGWNEQFF TGTGCCTGGAGTCCGCCGACAGGTTGGAATGAGCAGTTCTTC
TRBJ2-2 TRBV9 15 TRBD1 . CASSRGQGVTGELFF TGTGCCAGCAGCCGTGGACAGGGTGTCACCGGGGAGCTGTTTTTT
TRBJ1-3 TRBV23-1 17 . . CASSQTEGRIAGNTIYF TGCGCCAGCAGTCAAACCGAAGGGCGGATAGCTGGAAACACCATATATTTT
TRBJ2-7 TRBV5-4 15 TRBD2 . CASSASGLAASEQYF TGTGCCAGCAGCGCGTCGGGACTAGCGGCATCCGAGCAGTACTTC
TRBJ2-7 TRBV29-1 14 . . CSVTYRNGGYEQYF TGCAGCGTTACATACAGGAACGGGGGTTACGAGCAGTACTTC
TRBJ2-3 TRBV9 13 . . CASSVVLGDTQYF TGTGCCAGCAGCGTAGTTCTAGGAGATACGCAGTATTTT
TRBJ2-2 TRBV28 13 . . CASSSKITGELFF TGTGCCAGCAGTTCTAAAATCACCGGGGAGCTGTTTTTT
TRBJ1-4 TRBV27 16 . . CASSLNRVGLNEKLFF TGTGCCAGCAGTTTAAACAGGGTTGGGCTTAATGAAAAACTGTTTTTT
TRBJ2-7 TRBV7-9 16 . . CASSLRLSDRPYEQYF TGTGCCAGCAGCTTAAGACTCTCCGACAGACCCTACGAGCAGTACTTC
TRBJ2-1 TRBV29-1 14 . . CSVEDRGGYNEQFF TGCAGCGTTGAAGACAGGGGCGGCTACAATGAGCAGTTCTTC
TRBJ2-3 TRBV2 15 . . CASSEGRDSTDTQYF TGTGCCAGCAGTGAAGGCCGGGACAGCACAGATACGCAGTATTTT
TRBJ2-1 TRBV7-9 15 . . CASSRIPGPGDEQFF TGTGCCAGCAGCCGCATACCGGGCCCCGGGGATGAGCAGTTCTTC
TRBJ2-5 TRBV19 11 . . CATRNQETQYF TGTGCCACTCGCAACCAAGAGACCCAGTACTTC
TRBJ2-3 TRBV7-6 18 . . CASSLARGTALGTDTQYF TGTGCCAGCAGCTTAGCGCGCGGGACAGCCCTCGGCACAGATACGCAGTATTTT
TRBJ1-2 TRBV15 17 TRBD1 . CATSRVGGEQGAYGYTF TGTGCCACCAGCAGAGTTGGGGGTGAGCAGGGGGCATATGGCTACACCTTC
TRBJ2-1 TRBV7-2 15 TRBD2 . CASSLTSGREGEQFF TGTGCCAGCAGCTTAACTAGCGGGAGGGAGGGTGAGCAGTTCTTC
TRBJ2-3 TRBV9 17 TRBD2 . CASSSHPGGGITDTQYF TGTGCCAGCAGCTCCCACCCCGGGGGGGGCATCACAGATACGCAGTATTTT
TRBJ1-5 TRBV6-5 15 . . CASSPSSASNQPQHF TGTGCCAGCAGCCCCTCCAGTGCTAGCAATCAGCCCCAGCATTTT
TRBJ1-2 TRBV7-6 13 . . CASSSTENYGYTF TGTGCCAGCAGCTCGACAGAAAACTATGGCTACACCTTC
TRBJ2-7 TRBV15 12 . . CATSRDRYEQYF TGTGCCACCAGCAGAGATCGGTACGAGCAGTACTTC
TRBJ2-1 TRBV27 12 . . CASRQGLSEQFF TGTGCCAGCCGCCAGGGGCTGAGTGAGCAGTTCTTC
TRBJ2-1 TRBV2 16 . . CASIGGLSGIKDEQFF TGTGCCAGCATAGGTGGGCTTTCGGGGATTAAAGATGAGCAGTTCTTC
TRBJ2-2 TRBV6-5 16 . . CASSYSVGENTGELFF TGTGCCAGCAGTTACTCGGTGGGGGAGAACACCGGGGAGCTGTTTTTT
TRBJ2-3 TRBV4-1 17 . . CASSQDNPGHPTDTQYF TGCGCCAGCAGCCAAGATAATCCGGGACACCCGACAGATACGCAGTATTTT
TRBJ2-5 TRBV7-8 18 . . CASSFDPGGTAAQETQYF TGTGCCAGCAGTTTTGACCCCGGCGGGACAGCGGCCCAAGAGACCCAGTACTTC
TRBJ1-5 TRBV4-1 14 . few CASSQDTLGQPQHF TGCGCCAGCAGCCAAGATACTTTAGGGCAGCCCCAGCATTTT
TRBJ2-7 TRBV5-5 16 TRBD2 once CASSLLTSANPYEQYF TGTGCCAGCAGCCTACTGACTAGCGCAAATCCCTACGAGCAGTACTTC
TRBJ2-3 TRBV15 12 . . CATSRAQDTQYF TGTGCCACCAGCAGAGCACAAGATACGCAGTATTTT
TRBJ2-1 TRBV27 15 . . CASSLRGGALNEQFF TGTGCCAGCAGTTTAAGGGGGGGGGCCCTCAATGAGCAGTTCTTC
TRBJ2-2 TRBV9 17 . . CASSVDGTGPLYGELFF TGTGCCAGCAGCGTAGACGGAACAGGTCCGCTATACGGGGAGCTGTTTTTT
TRBJ1-3 TRBV6-5 16 . once CASSYSGPSSGNTIYF TGTGCCAGCAGTTACTCGGGACCGTCGTCTGGAAACACCATATATTTT
TRBJ2-5 TRBV28 12 . . CASSQGEETQYF TGTGCCAGCAGTCAAGGGGAAGAGACCCAGTACTTC
TRBJ2-1 TRBV7-8 13 . . CASSLVTGNEQFF TGTGCCAGCAGCTTAGTTACAGGGAATGAGCAGTTCTTC
TRBJ1-1 TRBV7-9 15 . once CASSAQQGLGTEAFF TGTGCCAGCAGCGCCCAACAGGGATTGGGGACTGAAGCTTTCTTT
TRBJ2-2 TRBV7-9 15 . once CASSLPGSNTGELFF TGTGCCAGCAGCTTACCGGGTTCGAACACCGGGGAGCTGTTTTTT
TRBJ2-1 TRBV9 14 . . CASSVSGPSYEQFF TGTGCCAGCAGCGTCAGTGGCCCTAGTTATGAGCAGTTCTTC
TRBJ2-2 TRBV28 14 . . CASSSVWNTGELFF TGTGCCAGCAGTTCGGTTTGGAACACCGGGGAGCTGTTTTTT
TRBJ1-5 TRBV4-2 18 . . CASSQVWDRGVGDQPQHF TGTGCCAGCAGCCAAGTTTGGGACCGCGGGGTGGGGGATCAGCCCCAGCATTTT
TRBJ1-3 TRBV7-9 14 TRBD1 . CASSFQGAGNTIYF TGTGCCAGCAGCTTTCAGGGGGCTGGAAACACCATATATTTT
TRBJ2-2 TRBV7-9 12 . . CAPRDPFGELFF TGTGCCCCTAGAGACCCTTTCGGGGAGCTGTTTTTT
TRBJ1-1 TRBV29-1 14 . . CSALKGASNTEAFF TGCAGCGCCCTGAAAGGGGCTTCGAACACTGAAGCTTTCTTT
TRBJ2-1 TRBV7-9 15 TRBD1 . CASSPDRGPYNEQFF TGTGCCAGCAGCCCCGACAGGGGGCCTTACAATGAGCAGTTCTTC
TRBJ1-1 TRBV4-1 14 . . CASSPLTMNTEAFF TGCGCCAGCAGCCCCCTAACCATGAACACTGAAGCTTTCTTT
TRBJ2-7 TRBV28 13 . . CASSPPWVYEQYF TGTGCCAGCAGTCCTCCTTGGGTCTACGAGCAGTACTTC
TRBJ2-1 TRBV19 16 . . CASSTRGPGPYNEQFF TGTGCCAGTAGTACTCGAGGGCCGGGACCATACAATGAGCAGTTCTTC
TRBJ1-1 TRBV5-4 13 . . CASSLWRGTEAFF TGTGCCAGCAGCTTGTGGAGGGGGACTGAAGCTTTCTTT
TRBJ2-2 TRBV25-1 16 . once CASSASRTTGFGELFF TGTGCCAGCAGTGCATCTCGGACCACAGGGTTCGGGGAGCTGTTTTTT
TRBJ1-4 TRBV2 16 . . CASSEGSGVANEKLFF TGTGCCAGCAGTGAGGGGAGTGGGGTCGCTAATGAAAAACTGTTTTTT
TRBJ1-2 TRBV6-1 15 . . CASSNSPGSDYGYTF TGTGCCAGCAGTAACAGTCCCGGGTCCGACTATGGCTACACCTTC
TRBJ2-1 TRBV30 18 TRBD2 . CAWSSRLAGGLYYNEQFF TGTGCCTGGAGTTCAAGACTAGCGGGAGGGCTCTACTACAATGAGCAGTTCTTC
TRBJ1-2 TRBV7-8 15 . . CASSLVWTAPYGYTF TGTGCCAGCAGCTTAGTTTGGACAGCGCCATATGGCTACACCTTC